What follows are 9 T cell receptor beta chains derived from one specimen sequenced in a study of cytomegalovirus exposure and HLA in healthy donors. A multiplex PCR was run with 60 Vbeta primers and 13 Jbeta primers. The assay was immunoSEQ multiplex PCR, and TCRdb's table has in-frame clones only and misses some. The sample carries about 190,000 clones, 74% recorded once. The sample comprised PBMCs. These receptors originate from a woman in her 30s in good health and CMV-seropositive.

The CDR3 is CASINGGGEAFF. For the CDR3, the DNA is TGTGCCAGCATCAATGGGGGCGGTGAAGCTTTCTTT. This chain joins TRBV6-5 and TRBJ1-1, with D possibly TRBD1 on 6 matching bases. The germline CDR1 and CDR2 sequences are MNHEY and SVGAGI. This CDR3 is built from 12 residues. V dropped 7 bases and J dropped 7 bases, with 13 bases sitting between them.

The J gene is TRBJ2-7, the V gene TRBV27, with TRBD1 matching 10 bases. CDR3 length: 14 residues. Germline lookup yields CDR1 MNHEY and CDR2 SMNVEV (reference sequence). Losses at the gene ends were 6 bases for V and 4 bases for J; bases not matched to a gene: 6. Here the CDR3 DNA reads TGTGCCAGCAGAGGACAGGGGGGAGGATACGAGCAGTACTTC. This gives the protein CASRGQGGGYEQYF.

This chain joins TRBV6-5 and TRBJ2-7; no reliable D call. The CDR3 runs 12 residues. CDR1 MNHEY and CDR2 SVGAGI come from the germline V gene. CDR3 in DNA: TGTGTCTCGTTACAGAATTTCTACGAGCAGTACTTC. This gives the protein CVSLQNFYEQYF.

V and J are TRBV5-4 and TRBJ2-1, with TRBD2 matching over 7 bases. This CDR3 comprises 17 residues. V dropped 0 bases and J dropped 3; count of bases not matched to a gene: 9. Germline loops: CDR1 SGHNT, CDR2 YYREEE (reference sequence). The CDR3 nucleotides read TGTGCCAGCAGCTTGGAAGGGCTAGCGGTTAACTACAATGAGCAGTTCTTC. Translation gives CASSLEGLAVNYNEQFF.

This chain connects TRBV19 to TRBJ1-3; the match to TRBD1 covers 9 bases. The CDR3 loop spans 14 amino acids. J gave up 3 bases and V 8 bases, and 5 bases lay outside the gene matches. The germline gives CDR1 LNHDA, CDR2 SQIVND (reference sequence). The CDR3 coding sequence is TGTGCCAGTGGCCGGACAGGGGATGGAAACACCATATATTTT. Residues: CASGRTGDGNTIYF.

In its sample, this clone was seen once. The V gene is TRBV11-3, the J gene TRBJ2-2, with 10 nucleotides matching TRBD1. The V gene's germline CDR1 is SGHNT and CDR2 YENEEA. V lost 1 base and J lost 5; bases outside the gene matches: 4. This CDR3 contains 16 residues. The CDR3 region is CASSLAGTGVTGELFF. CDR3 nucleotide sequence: TGTGCCAGCAGCTTAGCCGGGACAGGGGTAACCGGGGAGCTGTTTTTT. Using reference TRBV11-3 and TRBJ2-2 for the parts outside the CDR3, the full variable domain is EAGVVQSPRYKIIEKKQPVAFWCNPISGHNTLYWYLQNLGQGPELLIRYENEEAVDDSQLPKDRFSAERLKGVDSTLKIQPAELGDSAVYLCASSLAGTGVTGELFFGEGSRLTVL.

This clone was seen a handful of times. CDR3 sequence (DNA): TGTGCCATCAGTGACGACAGTCAGCCCCAGCATTTT. Translating gives CAISDDSQPQHF. This chain links TRBV10-3 with TRBJ1-5, with D possibly matching TRBD1 (5 bases). The V end lost 3 bases, the J end lost 6 bases, and 6 bases lay between the germline ends. The CDR3 is 12 amino acids. In germline, CDR1 is ENHRY, CDR2 SYGVKD.

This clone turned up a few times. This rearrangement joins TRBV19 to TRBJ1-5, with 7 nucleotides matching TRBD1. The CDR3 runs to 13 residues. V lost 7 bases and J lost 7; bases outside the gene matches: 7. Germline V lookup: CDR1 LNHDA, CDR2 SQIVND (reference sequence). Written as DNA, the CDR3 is TGTGCCAGTACCCCCCGACAGGGACAGCCCCAGCATTTT. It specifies CASTPRQGQPQHF.

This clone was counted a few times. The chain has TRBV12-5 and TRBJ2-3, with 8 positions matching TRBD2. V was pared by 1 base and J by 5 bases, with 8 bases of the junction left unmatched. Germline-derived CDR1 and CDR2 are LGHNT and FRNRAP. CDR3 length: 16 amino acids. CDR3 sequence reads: CASGLESAGGLDTQYF. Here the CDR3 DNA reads TGTGCTAGTGGTTTGGAGAGCGCGGGGGGTTTAGATACGCAGTATTTT.